The 8 T cell receptor beta chains listed next were all sequenced from one sample in a study of blood T cell repertoires in COVID-19. The method was immunoSEQ multiplex PCR; TCRdb's version includes in-frame clones alone and lacks a portion of them. The sample has roughly 320,000 clones, 75% to 85% seen once. Sequenced: peripheral blood. These receptors were collected from a human donor in a cohort sampled during active COVID-19.

This sequence joins TRBV27 and TRBJ1-5; possibly TRBD1 for D (5 bases). Germline CDR1 is MNHEY and CDR2 is SMNVEV (reference sequence). The CDR3 length is 15 residues. The V end was cut by 7 bases, the J end by 3 bases, with 16 bases between. CDR3 sequence: CASNFVGDFNQPQHF. The CDR3 coding sequence is TGTGCCAGCAATTTCGTAGGGGACTTCAATCAGCCCCAGCATTTT.

This clone was detected many times. The CDR3, as DNA: TGTGCCAGCAGCTCGACTAGCGGCTCCTACGAGCAGTACTTC. It translates to CASSSTSGSYEQYF. This sequence joins TRBV13 and TRBJ2-7; 9 positions match TRBD2. Germline values: CDR1 PRHDT, CDR2 FYEKMQ (reference sequence). The CDR3 consists of 14 residues. The V and J ends lost 4 bases and 0 bases, in that order; junction bases with no gene match: 1.

This clone appeared a few times. The rearrangement links TRBV7-9 to TRBJ2-7, with TRBD1 as a possible D gene (6 bases). The CDR3 covers 14 residues. From germline, CDR1 is SEHNR and CDR2 FQNEAQ (reference sequence). Trimming left V 3 bases short and J 0 bases short, with 9 bases between. The DNA of the CDR3 is TGTGCCAGCAGCTTCCAGGGGCGCTCCTACGAGCAGTACTTC. This translates into CASSFQGRSYEQYF. Based on the CDR3 plus reference TRBV7-9 and TRBJ2-7, the full variable domain is DTGVSQNPRHKITKRGQNVTFRCDPISEHNRLYWYRQTLGQGPEFLTYFQNEAQLEKSRLLSDRFSAERPKGSFSTLEIQRTEQGDSAMYLCASSFQGRSYEQYFGPGTRLTVT.

V is TRBV15 and J is TRBJ2-1; 8 bases line up with TRBD2. Germline loops: CDR1 LNHNV, CDR2 YYDKDF (reference sequence). This CDR3 has 16 amino acids. Unmatched junction bases numbered 10, after V lost 5 bases and J lost 4 bases. CDR3 nucleotide sequence: TGTGCCACCAGCGGCGCCGGGACTAGACTTTACAATGAGCAGTTCTTC. Translated: CATSGAGTRLYNEQFF.

V gene TRBV11-2 combines with J gene TRBJ2-4, with TRBD1 identical over 10 bases. V lost 7 bases to trimming and J lost 1 base; unmatched junction nucleotides: 4. CDR3 size: 15 residues. Germline assignment: CDR1 SGHAT and CDR2 FQNNGV. The CDR3, as DNA: TGTGCCAGCACAGGACAGGGGGAGGCCAAAAACATTCAGTACTTC. Amino acid sequence: CASTGQGEAKNIQYF. Combining the CDR3 with reference TRBV11-2 and TRBJ2-4 gives the whole variable domain EAGVAQSPRYKIIEKRQSVAFWCNPISGHATLYWYQQILGQGPKLLIQFQNNGVVDDSQLPKDRFSAERLKGVDSTLKIQPAKLEDSAVYLCASTGQGEAKNIQYFGAGTRLSVL.

The chain uses TRBV18 and TRBJ2-7, with a tentative D call TRBD1 (6 bases). Deletions cut 9 bases from V and 3 bases from J, with 15 bases between. This CDR3 contains 13 residues. Germline V lookup: CDR1 KGHSH, CDR2 LQKENI. CDR3 sequence: CASQQSGVYEQYF. The CDR3 DNA follows: TGTGCCAGTCAGCAATCAGGGGTCTACGAGCAGTACTTC. Supplemented by reference TRBV18 and TRBJ2-7, the full variable domain reads NAGVMQNPRHLVRRRGQEARLRCSPMKGHSHVYWYRQLPEEGLKFMVYLQKENIIDESGMPKERFSAEFPKEGPSILRIQQVVRGDSAAYFCASQQSGVYEQYFGPGTRLTVT.

The chain joins TRBV6-5 to TRBJ2-1; 8 bases are shared with TRBD1. The CDR3 is 13 amino acids. After removal of 6 bases from V and 6 bases from J, the junction contained 4 bases not matched to a gene. Germline lookup yields CDR1 MNHEY and CDR2 SVGAGI. CDR3 protein: CASSNTGGNEQFF. The CDR3 nucleotides are TGTGCCAGCAGCAACACAGGGGGCAATGAGCAGTTCTTC.

The J gene is TRBJ2-5, the V gene TRBV5-1; D is ambiguous. Trimming removed 6 bases from V and 4 bases from J, with 19 bases in between. CDR1 and CDR2 (germline): SGHRS, YFSETQ. The length of the CDR3 is 15 residues. CDR3 protein: CASTRGSERRETQYF. As DNA, the CDR3 is TGCGCCAGCACCCGAGGCAGCGAGAGGAGAGAGACCCAGTACTTC.